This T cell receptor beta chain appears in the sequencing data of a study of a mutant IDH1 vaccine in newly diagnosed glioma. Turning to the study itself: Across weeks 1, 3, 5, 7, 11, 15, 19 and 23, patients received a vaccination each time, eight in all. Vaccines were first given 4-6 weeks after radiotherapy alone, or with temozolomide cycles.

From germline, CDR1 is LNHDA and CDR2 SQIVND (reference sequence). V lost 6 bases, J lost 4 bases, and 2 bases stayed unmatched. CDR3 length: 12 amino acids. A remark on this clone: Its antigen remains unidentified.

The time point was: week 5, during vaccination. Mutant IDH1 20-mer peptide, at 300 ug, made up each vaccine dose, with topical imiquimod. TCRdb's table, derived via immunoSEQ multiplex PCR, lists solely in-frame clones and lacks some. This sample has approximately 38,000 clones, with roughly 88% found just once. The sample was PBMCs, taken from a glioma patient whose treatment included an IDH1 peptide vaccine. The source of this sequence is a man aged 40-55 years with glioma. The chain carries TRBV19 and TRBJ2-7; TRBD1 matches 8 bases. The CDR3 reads CASRQGAYEQYF. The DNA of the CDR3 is TGTGCCAGTAGGCAGGGGGCTTACGAGCAGTACTTC.